The 8 T cell receptor beta chains given below trace back to one sample, sequenced in a study of breast tumors, draining lymph nodes, adjacent tissues. TCRdb itself ran the multiplex PCR reads through MiXCR, one entry per CDR3 protein. The sample records approximately 230,000 distinct CDR3 sequences, less than 40% being singletons. Samples came from axillary lymph nodes draining the breast cancer. Sequenced material: axillary lymph node tissue. These receptors all stem from a female donor with breast cancer. Some clones in this sample may be carry-over from other donors' samples.

This clonotype occurred many times. The chain links TRBV4-3 to TRBJ1-2, with a tentative D call TRBD1 (6 bases). Trimming shortened V by 7 bases and J by 8 bases, and 17 bases separated the two germline ends. The CDR3 has 13 amino acids. The germline CDR1 and CDR2 sequences are LGHNA and YSLEER. DNA of the CDR3: TGCGCCAGCACCTCAGGGATTGGGGGCGGCTACACCTTC. This sequence encodes CASTSGIGGGYTF.

In its sample, this clonotype was seen many times. The rearrangement links TRBV3-2 to TRBJ2-5; the table's D gene call, TRBD2, was not cross checked with the DNA. TRBV3-2 is tagged as a pseudogene. The length of the CDR3 is 17 residues. The CDR3 loop is CASSQDCGRACQETQYF. CDR3 nucleotide sequence: TGTGCCAGCAGCCAAGATTGCGGGAGGGCTTGCCAAGAGACCCAGTACTTC.

Note on this clonotype: Its ends do not fully match the called genes, so a read error is possible. The chain links TRBV19 to TRBJ2-6; 9 bases fit TRBD1. This CDR3 has 17 residues. Germline V lookup: CDR1 LNHDA, CDR2 SQIVND (reference sequence). Here the CDR3 DNA reads TGTGCCGGTAGTATCTACAGGGGGCGGTCCGGGGCCAACGTCCTGACTTTC. Translating it yields CAGSIYRGRSGANVLTF. Using reference TRBV19 and TRBJ2-6 for the parts outside the CDR3, the full variable domain is DGGITQSPKYLFRKEGQNVTLSCEQNLNHDAMYWYRQDPGQGLRLIYYSQIVNDFQKGDIAEGYSVSREKKESFPLTVTSAQKNPTAFYLCAGSIYRGRSGANVLTFGAGSRLTVL.

The table lists this clonotype with many counts. The DNA for the CDR3 is TGTGCCAGCAGCTTAAAGGGCGGGGGGGAAGATACGCAGTATTTT. This encodes CASSLKGGGEDTQYF. This chain joins TRBV7-2 and TRBJ2-3, with 9 bases that match TRBD2. Germline loops: CDR1 SGHTA, CDR2 FQGNSA. The CDR3 is 15 residues long. Losses at the gene ends were 2 bases for V and 5 bases for J; bases not matched to a gene: 5.

This sequence joins TRBV20-1 and TRBJ1-1; D is ambiguous. CDR1 is DFQATT, CDR2 SNEGSKA, per germline (reference sequence). The CDR3 consists of 14 residues. The V gene lost 6 bases and the J gene lost 0 bases, with 14 bases spanning the gap. The CDR3 nucleotides read TGCAGTGCAAGACCCAGTGGGGTGAACACTGAAGCTTTCTTT. This encodes CSARPSGVNTEAFF.

This clonotype came up a few times. This sequence may be a read error, since a much larger clone differs from it by one base. The genes are TRBV20-1 and TRBJ2-7; 8 positions agree with TRBD2. This CDR3 has 12 amino acids. Germline values: CDR1 DFQATT, CDR2 SNEGSKA (reference sequence). The CDR3 loop reads CSGASGFYEPYF. The CDR3 DNA reads TGCAGTGGGGCTAGCGGGTTCTACGAGCCGTACTTC.

This clonotype showed up many times. This sequence joins TRBV7-2 and TRBJ2-2; 8 bases map to TRBD1. The J segment lost 5 bases and the V segment lost 5 bases, leaving 7 bases of the junction unmatched. Germline values: CDR1 SGHTA, CDR2 FQGNSA. This CDR3 spans 15 amino acids. This CDR3 is CASSVTGAETGELFF. Written as DNA, the CDR3 is TGTGCCAGCAGCGTGACAGGGGCTGAAACCGGGGAGCTGTTTTTT.

This clonotype was picked up many times. The rearrangement links TRBV3-1 to TRBJ2-7; TRBD1 aligns across 7 bases. From germline, CDR1 is LGHDT and CDR2 YNNKEL (reference sequence). The CDR3 runs to 14 residues. V trimming: 4 bases; J trimming: 3 bases; junction bases outside the gene matches: 6. CDR3 amino acids: CASSLRTGGYEQYF. The CDR3 DNA follows: TGTGCCAGCAGCCTGAGGACAGGCGGCTACGAGCAGTACTTC.